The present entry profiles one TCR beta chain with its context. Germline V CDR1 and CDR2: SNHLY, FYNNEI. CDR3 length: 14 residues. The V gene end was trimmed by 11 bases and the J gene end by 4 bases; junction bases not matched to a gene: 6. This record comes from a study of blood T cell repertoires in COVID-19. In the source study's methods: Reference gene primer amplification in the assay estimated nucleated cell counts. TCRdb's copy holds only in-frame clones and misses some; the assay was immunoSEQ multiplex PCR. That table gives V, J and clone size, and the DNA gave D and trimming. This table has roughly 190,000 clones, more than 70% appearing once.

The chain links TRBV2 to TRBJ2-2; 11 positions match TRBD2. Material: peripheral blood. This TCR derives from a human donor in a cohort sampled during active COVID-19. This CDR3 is CAGSGRAGTGELFF. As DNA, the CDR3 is TGTGCCGGTAGCGGGAGGGCGGGCACCGGGGAGCTGTTTTTT. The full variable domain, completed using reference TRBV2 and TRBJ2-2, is EPEVTQTPSHQVTQMGQEVILRCVPISNHLYFYWYRQILGQKVEFLVSFYNNEISEKSEIFDDQFSVERPDGSNFTLKIRSTKLEDSAMYFCAGSGRAGTGELFFGEGSRLTVL.